The next 15 T cell receptor beta chains were all read from a single sample in a study of blood T cell repertoires in COVID-19. TCRdb's table, derived via immunoSEQ multiplex PCR, lists solely in-frame clones and lacks some. Among about 36,000 clones listed, 75% to 90% were seen once. Material: peripheral blood. The receptors come from a human donor in a cohort sampled during active or convalescent COVID-19. The donor label of this sample is uncertain.

The gene calls are TRBV7-2 and TRBJ2-2; a possible D gene is TRBD2 (6 bases). The CDR3 loop spans 16 amino acids. Per the germline V gene, CDR1 is SGHTA and CDR2 is FQGNSA. V shed 5 bases and J shed 0 bases, with 13 bases lying between them. The CDR3 loop reads CASSAQLAANTGELFF. The CDR3 DNA sequence: TGTGCCAGCAGCGCCCAACTAGCAGCGAACACCGGGGAGCTGTTTTTT. Variable domain in full (rest from reference TRBV7-2 and TRBJ2-2): GAGVSQSPSNKVTEKGKDVELRCDPISGHTALYWYRQSLGQGLEFLIYFQGNSAPDKSGLPSDRFSAERTGGSVSTLTIQRTQQEDSAVYLCASSAQLAANTGELFFGEGSRLTVL.

The chain links TRBV12-5 to TRBJ2-7, with D hard to call. CDR3 size: 12 residues. Germline values: CDR1 LGHNT, CDR2 FRNRAP. V lost 1 base and J lost 2, with 3 bases in between. CDR3 protein: CASGLGTYEQYF. CDR3 DNA sequence: TGTGCTAGTGGTTTGGGTACCTACGAGCAGTACTTC.

This chain joins TRBV25-1 and TRBJ1-6; D gene uncertain. The CDR3 totals 16 residues. The V end was cut by 4 bases, the J end by 11 bases, with 21 bases between. CDR1 MGHDK and CDR2 SYGVNS come from the germline V gene. This CDR3 reads CASSAKYRGPRAPLHF. The CDR3 DNA reads TGTGCCAGCAGTGCCAAGTACCGGGGTCCTAGGGCACCCCTCCACTTT. Using reference TRBV25-1 and TRBJ1-6 for the parts outside the CDR3, the full variable domain is EADIYQTPRYLVIGTGKKITLECSQTMGHDKMYWYQQDPGMELHLIHYSYGVNSTEKGDLSSESTVSRIRTEHFPLTLESARPSHTSQYLCASSAKYRGPRAPLHFGNGTRLTVT.

In this sample, this clone turned up a few times. The chain recombines TRBV7-6 with TRBJ2-7, with TRBD2 identical over 7 bases. The junction had 11 bases not matched to a gene; V was cut back by 0 bases and J by 0 bases. From germline, CDR1 is SGHVS and CDR2 FNYEAQ. The CDR3 is made up of 18 amino acids. This CDR3 reads CASSLAAGSPISSYEQYF. CDR3 nucleotide sequence: TGTGCCAGCAGCTTAGCAGCGGGAAGTCCCATTAGCTCCTACGAGCAGTACTTC.

The chain recombines TRBV27 with TRBJ2-7, with 9 positions matching TRBD1. The CDR3 is 15 residues long. Losses at the gene ends were 4 bases for V and 6 bases for J; bases not matched to a gene: 10. Germline V gives CDR1 MNHEY, CDR2 SMNVEV (reference sequence). As DNA, the CDR3 is TGTGCCAGCAGTTCGGCCGGGACAGGGTTAGGCGAGCAGTACTTC. Translation: CASSSAGTGLGEQYF.

The chain recombines TRBV7-2 with TRBJ2-5; TRBD1 aligns across 7 bases. V lost 3 bases to trimming and J lost 2 bases; unmatched junction nucleotides: 9. In germline, CDR1 is SGHTA, CDR2 FQGNSA. The CDR3 covers 16 residues. The CDR3 loop is CASSFWTGGRQETQYF. CDR3 coding DNA: TGTGCCAGCAGCTTTTGGACAGGCGGTCGGCAAGAGACCCAGTACTTC.

The chain joins TRBV29-1 to TRBJ1-1, with 9 bases that match TRBD1. This CDR3 region has 11 residues. Germline V gene data show CDR1 as SQVTM and CDR2 as ANQGSEA. After removal of 6 bases from V and 4 bases from J, the junction contained 0 bases not matched to a gene. The CDR3 here is CSVGQGTEAFF. CDR3 bases: TGCAGCGTGGGACAGGGCACTGAAGCTTTCTTT.

The rearrangement joins TRBV4-2 to TRBJ1-1, with D unclear. Trimming shortened V by 0 bases and J by 6 bases, and 17 bases separated the two germline ends. CDR1 LGHNA and CDR2 YNFKEQ come from the germline V gene. The CDR3 spans 16 residues. The CDR3, as DNA: TGTGCCAGCAGCCAAGACCACGGGGTCGGAGGCGCTGAAGCTTTCTTT. Its translation: CASSQDHGVGGAEAFF.

This clone was detected only once. The chain carries TRBV19 and TRBJ1-5; D may be TRBD1 (5 bases). Per germline, CDR1 LNHDA and CDR2 SQIVND (reference sequence). The length of the CDR3 is 14 residues. V was clipped by 3 bases and J by 2 bases, with 8 bases between them. This CDR3 reads CASSIQGGNQPQHF. CDR3 sequence (DNA): TGTGCCAGTAGTATCCAGGGTGGCAATCAGCCCCAGCATTTT. Complete variable domain (other parts from reference TRBV19 and TRBJ1-5): DGGITQSPKYLFRKEGQNVTLSCEQNLNHDAMYWYRQDPGQGLRLIYYSQIVNDFQKGDIAEGYSVSREKKESFPLTVTSAQKNPTAFYLCASSIQGGNQPQHFGDGTRLSIL.

The J gene is TRBJ2-1, the V gene TRBV24-1; 11 nucleotides line up with TRBD2. V lost 4 bases to trimming and J lost 4 bases; unmatched junction nucleotides: 5. The CDR3 consists of 16 residues. Germline CDR1 is KGHDR and CDR2 is SFDVKD. CDR3 in DNA: TGTGCCACCAGTGACTCCGGGACTAGCGGTTACAATGAGCAGTTCTTC. This encodes CATSDSGTSGYNEQFF.

This rearrangement joins TRBV19 to TRBJ2-1, with TRBD1 matching over 9 bases. The length of the CDR3 is 14 residues. V dropped 1 base and J dropped 8; count of bases not matched to a gene: 3. In germline, CDR1 is LNHDA, CDR2 SQIVND (reference sequence). The chain's CDR3 is CASSIGQGGYEQFF. For the CDR3, the DNA is TGTGCCAGTAGTATAGGACAGGGGGGGTATGAGCAGTTCTTC.

V and J are TRBV4-3 and TRBJ1-5, with unresolved D. Germline CDR1 and CDR2: LGHNA and YSLEER. V was trimmed by 4 bases and J by 5 bases, leaving 15 bases between them. This CDR3 is built from 15 residues. In nucleotides, the CDR3 is TGCGCCAGCAGCCTAAGCGGTAGGGTTGATCAGCCCCAGCATTTT. The encoded protein is CASSLSGRVDQPQHF.

This chain uses TRBV18 with TRBJ1-1; D gene unclear. The CDR3 consists of 13 residues. Per germline, CDR1 KGHSH and CDR2 LQKENI. The V and J ends lost 3 bases and 3 bases respectively, with 8 bases between them. The CDR3 protein is CASSPEGDTEAFF. CDR3 coding DNA: TGTGCCAGCTCACCCGAGGGTGACACTGAAGCTTTCTTT. Full variable domain (remainder filled in from reference TRBV18 and TRBJ1-1): NAGVMQNPRHLVRRRGQEARLRCSPMKGHSHVYWYRQLPEEGLKFMVYLQKENIIDESGMPKERFSAEFPKEGPSILRIQQVVRGDSAAYFCASSPEGDTEAFFGQGTRLTVV.

V gene TRBV21-1 combines with J gene TRBJ2-7; TRBD2, as called in the table, went unchecked against the DNA. TRBV21-1 is assigned pseudogene status. The CDR3 is 17 residues long. The CDR3 nucleotides are TGTGCCAGCAGCAAAGGCGGCGTGGCTAGCGACAACTACGAGCAGTACTTC. It codes for CASSKGGVASDNYEQYF.

This clone was detected once. The rearrangement joins TRBV27 to TRBJ2-7, with TRBD2 matching over 14 bases. V shed 4 bases, J shed 4 bases, and the junction held 6 bases outside the gene matches. The germline CDR1 and CDR2 sequences are MNHEY and SMNVEV (reference sequence). The CDR3 sequence is 16 residues long. The CDR3 DNA is TGTGCCAGCAGTTGGGGAGGGACTAGCGGGAGTTACGAGCAGTACTTC. Protein product: CASSWGGTSGSYEQYF.